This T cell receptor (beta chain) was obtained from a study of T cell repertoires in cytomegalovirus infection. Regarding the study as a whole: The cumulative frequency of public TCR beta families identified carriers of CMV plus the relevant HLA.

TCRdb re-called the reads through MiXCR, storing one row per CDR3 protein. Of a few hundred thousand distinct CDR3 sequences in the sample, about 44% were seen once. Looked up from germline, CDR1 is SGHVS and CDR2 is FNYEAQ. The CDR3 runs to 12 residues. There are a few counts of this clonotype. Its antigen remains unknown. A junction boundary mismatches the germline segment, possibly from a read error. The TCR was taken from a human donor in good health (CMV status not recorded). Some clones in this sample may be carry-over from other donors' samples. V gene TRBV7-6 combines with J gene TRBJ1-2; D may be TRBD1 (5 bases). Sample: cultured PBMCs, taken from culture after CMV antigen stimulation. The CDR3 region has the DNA TGTGCCAGCAGCTTAAAGGGGCACGCGTTGAACTTC. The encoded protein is CASSLKGHALNF.